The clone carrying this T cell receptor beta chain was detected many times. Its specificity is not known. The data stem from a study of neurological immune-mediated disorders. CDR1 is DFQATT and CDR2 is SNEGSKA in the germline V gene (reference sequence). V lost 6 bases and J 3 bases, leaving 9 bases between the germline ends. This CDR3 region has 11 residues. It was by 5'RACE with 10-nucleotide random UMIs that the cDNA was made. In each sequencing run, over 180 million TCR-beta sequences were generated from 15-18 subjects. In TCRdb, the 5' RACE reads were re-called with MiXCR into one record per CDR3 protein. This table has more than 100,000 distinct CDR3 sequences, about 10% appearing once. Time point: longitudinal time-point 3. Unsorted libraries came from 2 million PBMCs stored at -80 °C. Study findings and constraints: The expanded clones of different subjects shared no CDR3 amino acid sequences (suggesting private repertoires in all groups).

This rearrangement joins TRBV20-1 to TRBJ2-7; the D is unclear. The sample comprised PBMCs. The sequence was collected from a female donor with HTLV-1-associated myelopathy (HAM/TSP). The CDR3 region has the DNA TGCAGTGCACGGTTAGTCTACGAGCAGTACTTC. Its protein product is CSARLVYEQYF.